These T cell receptor beta chains were read from a single sample in a study of cytomegalovirus exposure and HLA in healthy donors. The assay was immunoSEQ multiplex PCR, and TCRdb's table has in-frame clones only and misses some. The sample records some 140,000 clones, around 80% being singletons. Sequencing was carried out using PBMCs. These receptors were obtained from a man aged 35 to 55 in good health and CMV-seropositive. The CDR3 runs from the conserved cysteine through the conserved F or W. D genes are given only for firm matches. Where a row states a size, it is once, few, many or the class of an expanded clone; other rows omit it.

j_gene: TRBJ1-3
abundance: .
v_gene: TRBV5-1
d_gene: .
CDR3nt: TGCGCCAGCAGCACAGACGGCTCCCGAAACACCATATATTTT
CDR3aa: CASSTDGSRNTIYF

j_gene: TRBJ1-2
abundance: .
v_gene: TRBV5-4
d_gene: .
CDR3nt: TGTGCCAGCAGCTTAACTAAAGGAGGGAACTATGGCTACACCTTC
CDR3aa: CASSLTKGGNYGYTF

j_gene: TRBJ1-1
abundance: .
v_gene: TRBV5-1
d_gene: TRBD1
CDR3nt: TGCGCCAGCAGCAAACCGGGACAGGGGGGTGAAGCTTTCTTT
CDR3aa: CASSKPGQGGEAFF

j_gene: TRBJ2-7
abundance: .
v_gene: TRBV2
d_gene: TRBD1
CDR3nt: TGTGCCAGCAGCGGGACAGGGGATTTCTACGAGCAGTACTTC
CDR3aa: CASSGTGDFYEQYF

j_gene: TRBJ1-5
abundance: .
v_gene: TRBV19
d_gene: .
CDR3nt: TGTGCCAGTAGTATAGATCAGGGGTTCGGGCAGCCCCAGCATTTT
CDR3aa: CASSIDQGFGQPQHF

j_gene: TRBJ1-2
abundance: .
v_gene: TRBV6-1
d_gene: .
CDR3nt: TGTGCCAGCAGTTGGGCAGAAGACTATGGCTACACCTTC
CDR3aa: CASSWAEDYGYTF

j_gene: TRBJ2-1
abundance: few
v_gene: TRBV29-1
d_gene: TRBD2
CDR3nt: TGCAGCACCGGATGGGGTGATCGGGAGGGATCCTACAATGAGCAGTTCTTC
CDR3aa: CSTGWGDREGSYNEQFF

j_gene: TRBJ1-1
abundance: .
v_gene: TRBV5-1
d_gene: .
CDR3nt: TGCGCCAGCAGCCCCTCCACGGGGGTGAACACTGAAGCTTTCTTT
CDR3aa: CASSPSTGVNTEAFF

j_gene: TRBJ2-6
abundance: .
v_gene: TRBV7-8
d_gene: TRBD2
CDR3nt: TGTGCCAGCAGCTTTAAGGGTCTGGGGGGGGGTTCCTCTGGGGCCAACGTCCTGACTTTC
CDR3aa: CASSFKGLGGGSSGANVLTF

j_gene: TRBJ2-3
abundance: .
v_gene: TRBV11-2
d_gene: .
CDR3nt: TGTGCCAGCAGCTTAGATCCGGGAAACCCGGTCTGGGATACGCAGTATTTT
CDR3aa: CASSLDPGNPVWDTQYF

j_gene: TRBJ2-1
abundance: .
v_gene: TRBV7-6
d_gene: TRBD2
CDR3nt: TGTGCCAGCAGCTCCCCCGGACTAGCGGGAGTGGGTGAGCAGTTCTTC
CDR3aa: CASSSPGLAGVGEQFF

j_gene: TRBJ1-2
abundance: .
v_gene: TRBV5-1
d_gene: .
CDR3nt: TGCGCCAGCAGCTTGACAGAGTATGGCTACACCTTC
CDR3aa: CASSLTEYGYTF

j_gene: TRBJ2-1
abundance: .
v_gene: TRBV5-1
d_gene: .
CDR3nt: TGCGCCAGCAGCTTGGATATGCGGCTAGACGACCCGTTCTTC
CDR3aa: CASSLDMRLDDPFF

j_gene: TRBJ2-3
abundance: .
v_gene: TRBV5-1
d_gene: TRBD1
CDR3nt: TGCGCCAGCAGCCGGGACAGGGTAGCGGATACGCAGTATTTT
CDR3aa: CASSRDRVADTQYF

j_gene: TRBJ2-7
abundance: once
v_gene: TRBV7-8
d_gene: TRBD1
CDR3nt: TGTGCCAGCAGCTCCGTTGGACAGGGGTTCGAGCAGTACTTC
CDR3aa: CASSSVGQGFEQYF

j_gene: TRBJ2-7
abundance: few
v_gene: TRBV25-1
d_gene: TRBD1
CDR3nt: TGTGCCAGCAGTGATTGGGACAGGTTAGGCTACGAGCAGTACTTC
CDR3aa: CASSDWDRLGYEQYF

j_gene: TRBJ2-7
abundance: .
v_gene: TRBV5-1
d_gene: .
CDR3nt: TGCGCCAGCAGCGGTCGGACAGATGCCTACGAGCAGTACTTC
CDR3aa: CASSGRTDAYEQYF

j_gene: TRBJ1-3
abundance: .
v_gene: TRBV30
d_gene: .
CDR3nt: TGTGCCTGGAGTGTTACCAGGGTCTCTGGAAACACCATATATTTT
CDR3aa: CAWSVTRVSGNTIYF

j_gene: TRBJ1-6
abundance: .
v_gene: TRBV11-3
d_gene: .
CDR3nt: TGTGCCAGCAGCCCAGGGATTAATTTACCCCTCCACTTT
CDR3aa: CASSPGINLPLHF

j_gene: TRBJ1-5
abundance: .
v_gene: TRBV19
d_gene: .
CDR3nt: TGTGCCAGTAGTACCACAGTTCGTAGCAATCAGCCCCAGCATTTT
CDR3aa: CASSTTVRSNQPQHF

j_gene: TRBJ1-2
abundance: .
v_gene: TRBV2
d_gene: .
CDR3nt: TGTGCCAGCAGTGCTAGACAGCTCTACTATGGCTACACCTTC
CDR3aa: CASSARQLYYGYTF

j_gene: TRBJ1-1
abundance: few
v_gene: TRBV6-5
d_gene: .
CDR3nt: TGTGCCAGCAGTTACGACGGGGTCGCTGAAGCTTTCTTT
CDR3aa: CASSYDGVAEAFF

j_gene: TRBJ1-5
abundance: .
v_gene: TRBV19
d_gene: TRBD1
CDR3nt: TGTGCCAGTAGTTCACAAGGGGACAGGGGCAATCAGCCCCAGCATTTT
CDR3aa: CASSSQGDRGNQPQHF

j_gene: TRBJ2-1
abundance: .
v_gene: TRBV21-1
d_gene: .
CDR3nt: TGTGCCAGCAGCAAGGGGCCGGGGGGGAGCTCCTACAATGAGCAGTTCTTC
CDR3aa: CASSKGPGGSSYNEQFF

j_gene: TRBJ2-6
abundance: .
v_gene: TRBV28
d_gene: TRBD1
CDR3nt: TGTGCCAGCAGTTTAGGGGGACAGGGGGTGTCCGGGGCCAACGTCCTGACTTTC
CDR3aa: CASSLGGQGVSGANVLTF

j_gene: TRBJ1-2
abundance: .
v_gene: TRBV29-1
d_gene: .
CDR3nt: TGCAGCACTTCGGACAGTTCCTATGGCTACACCTTC
CDR3aa: CSTSDSSYGYTF

j_gene: TRBJ2-6
abundance: once
v_gene: TRBV28
d_gene: TRBD1
CDR3nt: TGTGCCAGCAGGATTACAGGGGCTGGGGCCAACGTCCTGACTTTC
CDR3aa: CASRITGAGANVLTF

j_gene: TRBJ2-1
abundance: .
v_gene: TRBV19
d_gene: .
CDR3nt: TGTGCCAGTAGTATAGTGAGGGGGTCCTACAATGAGCAGTTCTTC
CDR3aa: CASSIVRGSYNEQFF

j_gene: TRBJ1-1
abundance: few
v_gene: TRBV5-1
d_gene: .
CDR3nt: TGCGCCAGCAGCTTGGGACTGAGGAGTAACACTGAAGCTTTCTTT
CDR3aa: CASSLGLRSNTEAFF

j_gene: TRBJ2-7
abundance: .
v_gene: TRBV11-3
d_gene: TRBD1
CDR3nt: TGTGCCAGCAGCCCGGGACAGGGGGCTTACGAGCAGTACTTC
CDR3aa: CASSPGQGAYEQYF

j_gene: TRBJ2-1
abundance: .
v_gene: TRBV27
d_gene: TRBD2
CDR3nt: TGTGCCAGCAGTCCGGGACTAGCGCCCTACAATGAGCAGTTCTTC
CDR3aa: CASSPGLAPYNEQFF

j_gene: TRBJ2-3
abundance: .
v_gene: TRBV6-5
d_gene: .
CDR3nt: TGTGCCAGCAGTTACTCGGCAAGCACAGATACGCAGTATTTT
CDR3aa: CASSYSASTDTQYF

j_gene: TRBJ2-2
abundance: few
v_gene: TRBV7-8
d_gene: .
CDR3nt: TGTGCCAGCAGCATGACTGGGCGAGGGCCGGGCACCGGGGAGCTGTTTTTT
CDR3aa: CASSMTGRGPGTGELFF

j_gene: TRBJ1-4
abundance: .
v_gene: TRBV5-1
d_gene: TRBD1
CDR3nt: TGCGCCAGCAGCTTCGTGGGCAGGGGGCGAAGTGGTGAAAAACTGTTTTTT
CDR3aa: CASSFVGRGRSGEKLFF

j_gene: TRBJ2-7
abundance: .
v_gene: TRBV10-2
d_gene: TRBD1
CDR3nt: TGCGCCAGCAGCCCTGACAGGGGAATCGTAGGCGAGCAGTACTTC
CDR3aa: CASSPDRGIVGEQYF

j_gene: TRBJ2-7
abundance: once
v_gene: TRBV28
d_gene: .
CDR3nt: TGTGCCAGCAGTCAAACAGGGACCGGGCAGTACTTC
CDR3aa: CASSQTGTGQYF

j_gene: TRBJ2-3
abundance: .
v_gene: TRBV29-1
d_gene: .
CDR3nt: TGCAGCGTTGAAGATCTTGGGCCGGGCACAGATACGCAGTATTTT
CDR3aa: CSVEDLGPGTDTQYF

j_gene: TRBJ2-3
abundance: .
v_gene: TRBV6-1
d_gene: TRBD1
CDR3nt: TGTGCCAGCAGCGAAGGACAGGGCGATACGCAGTATTTT
CDR3aa: CASSEGQGDTQYF

j_gene: TRBJ1-1
abundance: .
v_gene: TRBV7-8
d_gene: .
CDR3nt: TGTGCCAGCAGCTTACGGGCGGGGAGCACTGAAGCTTTCTTT
CDR3aa: CASSLRAGSTEAFF